This TCR beta chain is drawn from a study of Ad26.COV2.S vaccination and SARS-CoV-2 variants (dated by TCRdb to the early 2020s). Regarding the study in general: Donors in the vaccine arm were drawn from COV1001, a phase I-IIa trial of Ad26.COV2.S in healthy adults that was multicentre, randomized, double-blind and placebo-controlled. A total of around 32 samples were included in the TCR-sequenced set, comprising some 20 Ad26.COV2.S vaccine recipients, 5 placebo recipients and 8 SARS-CoV-2 convalescent individuals. Trial participants were randomized into five groups of five, in which low-dose or high-dose Ad26.COV2.S was given once or twice, or placebo was given on both occasions. Blinding of investigators to trial group allocation was maintained during experiments and outcome assessment. Ad26.COV2.S was administered intramuscularly at a dose of 5x10^10 or 1x10^11 viral particles, either as one shot or as two shots given 56 days apart. TCRbeta repertoire sequencing served as the tool for gauging how specific and how broad the SARS-CoV-2-reactive T cell receptors were following Ad26.COV2.S vaccination.

The immunoSEQ Assay was used to sequence TCRbeta CDR3 regions. After extraction, genomic DNA underwent amplification by bias-controlled multiplex PCR, followed by high-throughput sequencing. In the original analysis: To quantify the absolute abundance of each unique TCRbeta CDR3 region, sequences were collapsed and filtered. T cell fraction was estimated by normalizing TCRbeta template counts to usable DNA, which was measured by amplifying reference genes present in all nucleated cells. Repertoire TCRs were annotated as SARS-CoV-2-specific when V gene, CDR3 amino acid sequence and J gene were exactly matched to a known reactive TCR set. The reference SARS-CoV-2 TCR set was derived from MIRA and filtered for enrichment in COVID-19-positive ImmuneCODE repertoires, a step that removed public or cross-reactive TCRs. Based on the MIRA antigens, annotated TCRs were further analysed at the level of specific ORF or position within ORF. Breadth was defined as the number of annotated unique rearrangements divided by the total number of unique productive rearrangements, and depth was defined as the summed frequency of the annotated unique rearrangements. Group comparisons of TCR breadth used two-sided Wilcoxon rank-sum tests. Sourced from immuneACCESS, this table was stored by TCRdb with only in-frame sequences that have V and J called. A share of the clones is absent; for the studies checked, an unresolved V gene accounts for under half, and the remainder has no known explanation. From that table come the V and J calls and clone size; the DNA was used to work out D and trimming. Here the sample has some 420,000 clones; over 75% occur a single time. Less than 4.5% of the sample is in the top ten clones.

Points on this clone: This clone's antigen is unknown. There are no base qualities to consult, and no much larger clone falls within one base.

Findings and caveats that apply to the study as a whole: It was noted by the authors that total T cell responses may have been underestimated by the TCR breadth and depth analyses. Vaccine and placebo recipients had similar non-spike TCR breadth, a finding consistent with the vaccine containing only spike. Compared with placebo recipients, Ad26.COV2.S recipients showed higher spike-specific TCR breadth (P = 0.0014). Comparing responses between vaccine doses or regimens was not something the study was powered to do. After vaccination, substantial breadth of spike-specific CD8+ and CD4+ T cell responses was reported.

The treatment or condition label, as the study defines it: around 19 received Ad26.COV2.S at low or high dose, single or two shots; 5 received placebo; per-sample allocation not given. Repertoires of vaccine and placebo recipients were sequenced from samples collected on day 63 after the first injection. In Cohort 1b, around 23 adults aged 18-55 years were enrolled at a single site in Boston, USA, between 29 July and 7 August 2020. Ad26.COV2.S was a replication-incompetent adenovirus type 26 vector expressing a prefusion-stabilized SARS-CoV-2 spike protein from the original Wuhan strain. The V end loses 0 bases and the J end loses 2 bases, and a stretch of 14 bases separates them. CDR1 and CDR2 were assigned from the germline V gene as KGHSH and LQKENI. From the cysteine through the phenylalanine, the CDR3 covers 16 amino acids. The CDR3 DNA has 48 bases and is translated from base 1.

This sequence was found in a person aged 18-60 years who received the Ad26.COV2.S COVID-19 vaccine or a placebo. In this chain, TRBV18 is recombined with TRBJ2-7, with the D gene not clear enough to name. This specimen was peripheral blood, taken in a trial of Ad26.COV2.S vaccine versus placebo. The CDR3 is CASSPPKGSTTYEQYF. At the DNA level, the sequence is TGTGCCAGCTCACCACCCAAGGGATCGACAACCTACGAGCAGTACTTC.